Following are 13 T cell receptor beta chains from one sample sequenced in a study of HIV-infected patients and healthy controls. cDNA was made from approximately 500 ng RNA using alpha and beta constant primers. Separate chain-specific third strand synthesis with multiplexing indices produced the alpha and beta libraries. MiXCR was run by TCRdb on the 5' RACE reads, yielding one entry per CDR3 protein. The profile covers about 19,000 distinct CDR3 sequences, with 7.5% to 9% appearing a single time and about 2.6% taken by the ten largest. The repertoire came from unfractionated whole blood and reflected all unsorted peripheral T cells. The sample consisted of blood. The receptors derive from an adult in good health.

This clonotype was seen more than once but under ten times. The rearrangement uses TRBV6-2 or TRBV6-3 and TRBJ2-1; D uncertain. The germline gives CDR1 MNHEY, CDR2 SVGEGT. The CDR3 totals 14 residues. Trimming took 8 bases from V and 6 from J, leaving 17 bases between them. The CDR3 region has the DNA TGTGCCAGCTCGGCCACCTCCGGTGGCAATGAGCAGTTCTTC. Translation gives CASSATSGGNEQFF.

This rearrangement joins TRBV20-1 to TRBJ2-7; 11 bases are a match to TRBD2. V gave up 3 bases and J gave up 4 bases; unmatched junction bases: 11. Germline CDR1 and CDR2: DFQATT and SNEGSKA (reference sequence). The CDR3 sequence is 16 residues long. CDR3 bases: TGCAGTGCTAGGTCCACTAGCGGGAGTCTGGGATACGAGCAGTACTTC. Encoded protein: CSARSTSGSLGYEQYF.

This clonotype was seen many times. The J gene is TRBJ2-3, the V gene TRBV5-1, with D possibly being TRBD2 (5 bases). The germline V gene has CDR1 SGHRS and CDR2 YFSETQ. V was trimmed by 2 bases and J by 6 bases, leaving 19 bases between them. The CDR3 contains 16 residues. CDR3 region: CASSFWLAPNTDTQYF. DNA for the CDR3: TGCGCCAGCAGCTTTTGGCTAGCTCCTAATACGGATACGCAGTATTTT. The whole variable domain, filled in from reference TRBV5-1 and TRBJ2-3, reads KAGVTQTPRYLIKTRGQQVTLSCSPISGHRSVSWYQQTPGQGLQFLFEYFSETQRNKGNFPGRFSGRQFSNSRSEMNVSTLELGDSALYLCASSFWLAPNTDTQYFGPGTRLTVL.

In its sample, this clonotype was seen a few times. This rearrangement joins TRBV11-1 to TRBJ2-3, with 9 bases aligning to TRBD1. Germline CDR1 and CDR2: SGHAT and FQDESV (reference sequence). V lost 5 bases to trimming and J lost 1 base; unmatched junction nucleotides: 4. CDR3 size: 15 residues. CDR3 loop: CASSPRDRGTDTQYF. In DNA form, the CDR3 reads TGTGCCAGCAGCCCCCGGGACAGGGGCACAGATACGCAGTATTTT.

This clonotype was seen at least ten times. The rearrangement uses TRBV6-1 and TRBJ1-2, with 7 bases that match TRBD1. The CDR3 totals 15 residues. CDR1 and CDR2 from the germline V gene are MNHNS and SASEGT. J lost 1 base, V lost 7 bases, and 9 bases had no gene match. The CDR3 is CASNEEGADNYGYTF. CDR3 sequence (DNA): TGTGCCAGCAACGAGGAGGGGGCGGATAACTATGGCTACACCTTC.

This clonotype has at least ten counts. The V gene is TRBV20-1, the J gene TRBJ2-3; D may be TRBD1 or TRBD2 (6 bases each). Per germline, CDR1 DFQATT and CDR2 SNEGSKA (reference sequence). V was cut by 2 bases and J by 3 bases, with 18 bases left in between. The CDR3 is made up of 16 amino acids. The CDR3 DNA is TGCAGTGCTAGAACTTTTGTGAGGGGGGATACAGATACGCAGTATTTT. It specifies CSARTFVRGDTDTQYF.

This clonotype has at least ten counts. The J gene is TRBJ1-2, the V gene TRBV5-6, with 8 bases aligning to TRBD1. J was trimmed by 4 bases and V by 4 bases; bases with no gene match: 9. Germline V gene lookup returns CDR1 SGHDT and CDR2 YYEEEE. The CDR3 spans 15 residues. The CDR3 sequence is CASSEDREVFYGYTF. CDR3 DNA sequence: TGTGCCAGCAGCGAGGACAGGGAGGTATTCTATGGCTACACCTTC.

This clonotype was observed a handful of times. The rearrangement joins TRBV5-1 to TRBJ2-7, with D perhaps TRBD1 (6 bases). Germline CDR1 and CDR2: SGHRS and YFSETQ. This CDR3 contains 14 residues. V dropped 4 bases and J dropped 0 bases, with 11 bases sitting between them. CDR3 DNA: TGCGCCAGCAGCAGGGACATGATCTCCTACGAGCAGTACTTC. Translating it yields CASSRDMISYEQYF.

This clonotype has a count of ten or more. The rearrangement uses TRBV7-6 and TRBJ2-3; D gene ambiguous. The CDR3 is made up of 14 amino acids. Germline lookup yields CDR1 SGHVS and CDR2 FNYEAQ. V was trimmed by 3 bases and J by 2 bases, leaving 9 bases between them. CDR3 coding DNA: TGTGCCAGCAGCTTTGACCGCTTCACAGATACGCAGTATTTT. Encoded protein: CASSFDRFTDTQYF.

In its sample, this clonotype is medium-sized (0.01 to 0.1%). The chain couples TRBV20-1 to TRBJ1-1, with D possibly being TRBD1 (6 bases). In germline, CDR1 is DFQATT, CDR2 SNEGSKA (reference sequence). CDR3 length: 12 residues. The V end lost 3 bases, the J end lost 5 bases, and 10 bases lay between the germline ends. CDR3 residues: CSARTGVTEAFF. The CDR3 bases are TGCAGTGCTAGGACAGGAGTGACTGAAGCTTTCTTT.

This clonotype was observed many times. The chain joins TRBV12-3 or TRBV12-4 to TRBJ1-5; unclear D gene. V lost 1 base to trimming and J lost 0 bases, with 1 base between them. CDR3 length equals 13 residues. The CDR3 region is CASSLGSNQPQHF. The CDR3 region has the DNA TGTGCCAGCAGTTTAGGTAGCAATCAGCCCCAGCATTTT.

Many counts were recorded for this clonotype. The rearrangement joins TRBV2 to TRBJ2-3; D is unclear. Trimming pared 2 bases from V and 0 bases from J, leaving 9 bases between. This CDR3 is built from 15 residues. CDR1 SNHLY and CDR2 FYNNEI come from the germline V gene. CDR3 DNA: TGTGCCAGCAGTGAATGGCACTTGAGCACAGATACGCAGTATTTT. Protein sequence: CASSEWHLSTDTQYF.

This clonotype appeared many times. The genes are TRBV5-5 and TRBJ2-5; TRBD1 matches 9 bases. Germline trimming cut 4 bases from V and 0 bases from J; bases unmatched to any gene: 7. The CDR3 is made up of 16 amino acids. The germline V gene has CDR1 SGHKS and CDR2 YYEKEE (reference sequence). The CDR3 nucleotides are TGTGCCAGCAGCCCAGGGACAGGGTTATACCAAGAGACCCAGTACTTC. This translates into CASSPGTGLYQETQYF.